This T cell receptor beta chain was obtained from a study of Graves' ophthalmopathy and Graves' hyperthyroidism. In germline, CDR1 is SGHTA, CDR2 FQGNSA. V lost 7 bases and J lost 5, with 18 bases in between. The CDR3 has 15 amino acids. There are a few counts of this clonotype. Transcripts of RNA were the source for amplifying TCR beta CDR3 regions. Second-round multiplex PCR came after a first-round RT-PCR that employed HTBI primers. TCRdb recomputed calls from the multiplex PCR reads with MiXCR, one row per CDR3 protein. The table includes approximately 480,000 distinct CDR3 sequences, under 15% detected once.

The V and J genes are TRBV7-2 and TRBJ1-5; TRBD1 is a possible D gene (6 bases). This receptor was taken from a woman in her thirties with Graves' ophthalmopathy. The specimen sequenced was blood. The CDR3 DNA follows: TGTGCCAGCAACCACAAGGGGGGGCTGGATCAGCCCCAGCATTTT. Translated: CASNHKGGLDQPQHF.